This T cell receptor beta chain was identified in a study of chemoradiotherapy in HPV16-positive cancers. General observations from the study: For HPV16-positive patients, expanding HPV-responsive T cells associated with longer recurrence-free survival.

Notes on this clone: Its target is unknown.

Repertoires were sampled repeatedly during chemoradiotherapy. Germline CDR1 reads SEHNR; CDR2 reads FQNEAQ (reference sequence). V lost 5 bases and J lost 4; bases outside the gene matches: 9. The CDR3 loop spans 16 amino acids. Some clones are missing from TCRdb's copy, which holds only in-frame ones; the method was immunoSEQ multiplex PCR. Of around 30,000 clones listed, roughly 90% are singletons. The chain links TRBV7-9 to TRBJ1-2; 11 nucleotides align to TRBD1. Source: blood, taken from a patient who underwent chemoradiotherapy. This clonotype was sampled from a human donor with HPV-associated anogenital cancer. The CDR3 region is CASSHPVGTGGYGYTF. The CDR3 coding sequence is TGTGCCAGCAGCCACCCCGTTGGGACAGGGGGCTATGGCTACACCTTC.